This record covers a single T cell receptor (beta chain). Its antigen remains undetermined. The sample holds no much larger clone one base away, and base qualities are not on file. The data were obtained in a study of CD8 T cells in Susac syndrome (dated by TCRdb to about 2019). Regarding the study in general: Whether CD8+ T cell activation and differentiation in Susac syndrome was antigen driven was tested using repertoire sequencing. Clonality of the CD8+ T cell repertoire was compared between about a dozen healthy donors, about 14 Susac syndrome patients and around 16 multiple sclerosis patients.

RNA was extracted with the RNeasy kit and roughly 0.5 to 1 ug was reverse transcribed using random hexamers. The immunoSEQ multiplex PCR assay, which covers 54 Vbeta and 13 Jbeta segments, was used to amplify TCR beta CDR3 regions. Bias from PCR amplification was corrected by using a synthetic template baseline for primer optimization and for computational correction. As for how the authors treated the data: Reads were assigned to V, D and J genes according to IMGT and analyzed in immunoSEQ Analyzer, with only productive sequences retained. To calculate clonality, Shannon entropy was normalized by log2 of the number of productive unique sequences and then subtracted from one. For each patient and control, public and private clones were evaluated among the 100 most prevalent clones. A clone was defined as Susac-specific if it was absent from the healthy and MS cohorts, from 1052 published viral clones and from other ImmuneACCESS disease sequences. TCRdb trimmed public reads at Q25 via fastp, called clones via MiXCR and kept in-frame beta chains. Under each unique CDR3 protein, matching rows form one entry showing the most common genes and DNA. TCRdb, rather than the study authors, made the V and J calls. Here the sample has about 180,000 distinct CDR3 sequences; around 95% occur a single time. Around 0.15% of the sample is held by the ten biggest clonotypes.

High-throughput TCR beta sequencing profiled peripheral blood CD8+ and CD4+ T cells from healthy donors, Susac syndrome patients and multiple sclerosis patients. The multiple sclerosis controls were treatment-naive patients whose relapsing-remitting disease, either stable or active, fulfilled the revised McDonald criteria. Bulk CD8+ and CD4+ T cells were purified by magnetic negative isolation, whereas CD8+ TEMRA cells were enriched by FACS. Blood was drawn into EDTA tubes, processed within 24 hours, and PBMCs were isolated by density gradient centrifugation. PBMCs intended for TCR sequencing were cryopreserved in liquid nitrogen and thawed later in a water bath at 37 degrees C. Purity of sorted or isolated CD4+, CD8+ and CD8+ TEMRA cells was at least 90%. The full study reports these points: The number of individuals in the TCR sequencing and HLA analysis was acknowledged as relatively small.

CDR1 and CDR2 are drawn from the germline V gene: MDHEN, SYDVKM. Relative to germline, V is 4 bases shorter and J is 0 bases shorter, with 9 bases between their ends. The CDR3 contains 14 residues, cysteine and phenylalanine counted. The retained sequence is limited to the CDR3, 42 bases, with the frame set at the first base. The specimen was CD8+ T cells from PBMCs. Here the chain combines TRBV28 and TRBJ2-5, with the D gene call left open. The receptor comes from a human donor with multiple sclerosis. The nucleotides are TGTGCCAGCAGTTCGGACGGCCACCAAGAGACCCAGTACTTC. It codes for CASSSDGHQETQYF.